Listed below are T cell receptor beta chains from one sample, sequenced in a study of control samples from healthy donors and cancer patients. The repertoire was sequenced with immunoSEQ multiplex PCR; TCRdb's copy has only in-frame clones and lacks some. The sample lists about 130,000 clones; 80% to 95% were seen once. The sample consisted of blood. The source is a woman aged 45-65 years in good health. Both conserved end residues are part of each CDR3. D genes are given only for firm matches. For some rows the clone size is stated as once, few or many, or as a class when expanded; others skip it.

>TRBJ2-7|TRBV11-3|TRBD1|.
CASSPNRGDSYEQYF
TGTGCCAGCAGCCCGAACAGGGGGGACTCCTACGAGCAGTACTTC
>TRBJ1-5|TRBV28|TRBD1|.
CASRVQGVGSQHF
TGTGCCAGCAGGGTTCAGGGGGTGGGGTCCCAGCATTTT
>TRBJ2-7|TRBV5-1|TRBD1|.
CASSGIQGADFHEQYF
TGCGCCAGCAGCGGAATACAGGGGGCAGATTTTCACGAGCAGTACTTC
>TRBJ1-1|TRBV7-2|TRBD1|.
CASSLPHTGGRTEAFF
TGTGCCAGCAGCCTCCCCCATACAGGGGGCAGGACTGAAGCTTTCTTT
>TRBJ2-3|TRBV7-9|TRBD1|.
CASSQGQFPGADTQYF
TGTGCCAGCAGCCAGGGACAGTTTCCCGGCGCAGATACGCAGTATTTT
>TRBJ1-1|TRBV28|.|.
CASSFPGFMNTEAFF
TGTGCCAGCAGTTTTCCGGGTTTCATGAACACTGAAGCTTTCTTT
>TRBJ1-1|TRBV29-1|.|.
CSGSKGTEAFF
TGCAGTGGTTCGAAGGGCACTGAAGCTTTCTTT
>TRBJ1-5|TRBV2|.|few
CASSGDGQPQHF
TGTGCCAGCAGTGGGGACGGTCAGCCCCAGCATTTT
>TRBJ1-2|TRBV6-5|TRBD1|.
CASRSDRANYGYTF
TGTGCCAGCAGATCCGACAGGGCTAACTATGGCTACACCTTC
>TRBJ1-2|TRBV6-2/TRBV6-3|.|.
CASSYSTGWQNYGYTF
TGTGCCAGCAGTTACTCGACCGGGTGGCAAAACTATGGCTACACCTTC
>TRBJ2-7|TRBV6-5|TRBD1|.
CASTDRAPYEQYF
TGTGCCAGCACGGACAGGGCACCCTACGAGCAGTACTTC
>TRBJ2-2|TRBV5-1|.|.
CASSTATNTGELFF
TGCGCCAGCAGCACGGCCACGAACACCGGGGAGCTGTTTTTT
>TRBJ1-2|TRBV9|TRBD1|.
CASSVGVGGGIYGYTF
TGTGCCAGCAGCGTAGGGGTCGGAGGGGGCATCTATGGCTACACCTTC
>TRBJ2-2|TRBV29-1|.|.
CSVGVGDTNTGELFF
TGCAGCGTTGGAGTGGGGGATACTAACACCGGGGAGCTGTTTTTT
>TRBJ1-4|TRBV2|.|.
CASKLDTTNEKLFF
TGTGCCAGCAAATTGGACACGACTAATGAAAAACTGTTTTTT
>TRBJ2-4|TRBV5-8|.|.
CASSLEIRDNIQYF
TGTGCCAGCAGCTTAGAGATTCGGGACAACATTCAGTACTTC
>TRBJ2-1|TRBV30|.|.
CAWSGPNQYNEQFF
TGTGCCTGGAGTGGACCGAACCAGTACAATGAGCAGTTCTTC
>TRBJ1-2|TRBV4-2|.|.
CASSQDQGPYYGYTF
TGTGCCAGCAGCCAAGATCAGGGACCGTACTATGGCTACACCTTC
>TRBJ2-3|TRBV11-2|TRBD2|.
CASSLMAGGLDTQYF
TGTGCCAGCAGCTTAATGGCGGGGGGGTTAGATACGCAGTATTTT
>TRBJ2-4|TRBV6-4|.|.
CANQKDDLAKNIQYF
TGTGCCAACCAAAAAGATGACCTAGCCAAAAACATTCAGTACTTC
>TRBJ1-4|TRBV19|.|.
CASSPRTNRISNEKLFF
TGTGCCAGTAGTCCGCGAACCAACAGGATCTCTAATGAAAAACTGTTTTTT
>TRBJ2-4|TRBV5-4|TRBD1|.
CASSLQGELEYF
TGTGCCAGCAGCTTGCAGGGGGAACTGGAGTACTTC
>TRBJ1-1|TRBV14|.|.
CASSQEVARVNTEAFF
TGTGCCAGCAGCCAAGAAGTCGCCAGGGTGAACACTGAAGCTTTCTTT
>TRBJ2-3|TRBV6-2/TRBV6-3|TRBD2|.
CASSHHTSGRDTQYF
TGTGCCAGCAGTCACCACACTAGCGGGAGGGATACGCAGTATTTT
>TRBJ2-4|TRBV6-1|TRBD2|once
CASSEVGAGGSKNIQYF
TGTGCCAGCAGTGAAGTGGGAGCGGGAGGGTCCAAAAACATTCAGTACTTC
>TRBJ2-3|TRBV10-1|TRBD2|.
CASSERRGNTDTQYF
TGCGCCAGCAGTGAGCGGCGGGGGAACACAGATACGCAGTATTTT
>TRBJ1-1|TRBV9|.|few
CASSRQGILGGNTEAFF
TGTGCCAGCAGCCGCCAGGGGATATTGGGGGGGAACACTGAAGCTTTCTTT
>TRBJ2-2|TRBV2|TRBD2|.
CASSPRGRGGSSGELFF
TGTGCCAGCAGCCCGAGGGGGCGGGGGGGTTCATCCGGGGAGCTGTTTTTT
>TRBJ2-1|TRBV7-2|TRBD2|.
CASSLSNSGVSEQFF
TGTGCCAGCAGCTTATCGAATAGCGGGGTGAGTGAGCAGTTCTTC
>TRBJ2-2|TRBV18|.|.
CASSPWLASTGELFF
TGTGCCAGCTCACCATGGCTAGCGTCCACCGGGGAGCTGTTTTTT
>TRBJ2-3|TRBV7-9|.|.
CASSLGLGHSGPHTDTQYF
TGTGCCAGCAGCTTAGGATTGGGCCACTCGGGGCCCCACACAGATACGCAGTATTTT
>TRBJ2-3|TRBV28|TRBD2|.
CASSFNLAGRRDTQYF
TGTGCCAGCAGTTTTAATCTAGCGGGCAGGAGAGATACGCAGTATTTT
>TRBJ1-3|TRBV2|.|.
CASSDLWGISGNTIYF
TGTGCCAGCAGTGATCTGTGGGGAATCTCTGGAAACACCATATATTTT
>TRBJ2-7|TRBV10-3|TRBD2|.
CAIRGTSGRGPSYEQYF
TGTGCCATCAGGGGGACTAGCGGGAGGGGGCCCTCCTACGAGCAGTACTTC
>TRBJ2-7|TRBV5-1|.|few
CASSLQGIGYEQYF
TGCGCCAGCAGCTTACAGGGAATTGGCTACGAGCAGTACTTC
>TRBJ1-1|TRBV4-1|.|.
CASSPLPVRGPTEAFF
TGCGCCAGCAGCCCCCTGCCCGTGCGGGGTCCCACTGAAGCTTTCTTT
>TRBJ2-2|TRBV12-5|.|once
CASGFGHGLTGELFF
TGTGCTAGTGGTTTCGGACATGGATTGACCGGGGAGCTGTTTTTT
>TRBJ2-3|TRBV5-1|TRBD2|.
CASSFESLGRAQYF
TGCGCCAGCAGCTTCGAAAGCCTCGGGAGGGCGCAGTATTTT
>TRBJ1-2|TRBV5-1|TRBD1|.
CASSPDREYYGYTF
TGCGCCAGCAGCCCCGACAGGGAGTATTATGGCTACACCTTC
>TRBJ2-5|TRBV6-5|TRBD2|once
CASSLGSSGVETQYF
TGTGCCAGCAGCCTGGGTTCTAGCGGAGTCGAGACCCAGTACTTC
>TRBJ2-3|TRBV19|.|.
CASGTPTGGSTDTQYF
TGTGCCAGTGGAACCCCCACTGGCGGAAGCACAGATACGCAGTATTTT
>TRBJ2-7|TRBV19|.|.
CASSPAKGRPYEQYF
TGTGCCAGTAGCCCCGCCAAGGGGAGGCCCTACGAGCAGTACTTC
>TRBJ2-4|TRBV6-5|.|.
CASSPDSRNIQYF
TGTGCCAGCAGCCCCGACTCGCGGAACATTCAGTACTTC
>TRBJ2-7|TRBV27|.|.
CASSLSISGIGTYEQYF
TGTGCCAGCAGTTTAAGCATTTCTGGGATTGGGACCTACGAGCAGTACTTC
>TRBJ1-1|TRBV4-1|.|.
CASSPRWGANTEAFF
TGCGCCAGCAGTCCAAGGTGGGGGGCAAACACTGAAGCTTTCTTT
>TRBJ2-2|TRBV19|.|.
CASMGVGHTPPGELFF
TGTGCCAGTATGGGGGTGGGACACACACCACCCGGGGAGCTGTTTTTT